Shown below are 18 T cell receptor beta chains from a single sample sequenced in a study of cytomegalovirus exposure and HLA in healthy donors. The PCR used 60 Vbeta and 13 Jbeta primers. The data were produced by immunoSEQ multiplex PCR, yet TCRdb's version contains in-frame clones alone and is incomplete. The data show about 190,000 clones, over 70% seen once. Sequenced sample: PBMCs. The receptors shown here come from a woman under 30 in good health and CMV-seropositive.

This chain joins TRBV25-1 and TRBJ2-2; weak D call: TRBD1 (5 bases). The V gene lost 5 bases and the J gene lost 5 bases, with 9 bases spanning the gap. CDR1 and CDR2 from the germline V gene are MGHDK and SYGVNS. The CDR3 length is 13 residues. The CDR3 protein is CASSYPGTGELFF. The CDR3 region has the DNA TGTGCCAGCAGTTATCCAGGGACCGGGGAGCTGTTTTTT.

The table lists this clone with a count of one. The V and J genes are TRBV19 and TRBJ1-1; D perhaps matches TRBD1 (5 bases). The V end lost 1 base, the J end lost 0 bases, and 9 bases lay between the germline ends. The germline CDR1 and CDR2 sequences are LNHDA and SQIVND (reference sequence). This CDR3 comprises 15 residues. This CDR3 is CASSIAGALNTEAFF. For the CDR3, the DNA is TGTGCCAGTAGTATAGCTGGGGCCCTGAACACTGAAGCTTTCTTT.

CDR3 amino acids: CASSLLGLTGGDTEAFF. The CDR3 DNA follows: TGCGCCAGCAGCTTGTTGGGTTTAACAGGGGGGGACACTGAAGCTTTCTTT. The genes are TRBV5-1 and TRBJ1-1, with 8 bases lining up with TRBD1. Germline V gene sequence: CDR1 SGHRS, CDR2 YFSETQ. Trimming took 1 base from V and 3 from J; bases not matched to a gene: 11. This CDR3 has 17 amino acids.

V gene TRBV6-1 combines with J gene TRBJ2-1; maybe TRBD2 (5 bases). V was trimmed by 2 bases and J by 4 bases, leaving 12 bases between them. CDR1 is MNHNS, CDR2 SASEGT, per germline. This CDR3 is 15 amino acids long. CDR3 loop: CASSESRTVYNEQFF. In DNA form, the CDR3 reads TGTGCCAGCAGTGAATCCAGGACTGTATACAATGAGCAGTTCTTC.

V gene TRBV18 combines with J gene TRBJ2-7, with 8 bases that match TRBD1. V gave up 3 bases and J gave up 0 bases; unmatched junction bases: 1. The CDR3 runs to 14 residues. Germline loops: CDR1 KGHSH, CDR2 LQKENI. CDR3 residues: CASSPGTGSYEQYV. The CDR3 region has the DNA TGTGCCAGCTCACCCGGGACAGGCTCCTACGAGCAGTACGTC.

The chain employs TRBV9 and TRBJ2-2, with a tentative D call TRBD1 (5 bases). This CDR3 spans 13 amino acids. Germline V gene data show CDR1 as SGDLS and CDR2 as YYNGEE. V was cut by 4 bases and J by 9 bases, with 13 bases left in between. CDR3 residues: CASSTRADRELFF. The CDR3 region has the DNA TGTGCCAGCAGCACCAGGGCGGATCGGGAGCTGTTTTTT.

The chain combines TRBV7-3 with TRBJ2-3; 11 bases agree with TRBD2. Germline V gene sequence: CDR1 SGHTA, CDR2 FQGTGA. With V trimmed by 5 bases and J by 0 bases, 4 bases remained unmatched. CDR3 size: 16 residues. CDR3 protein: CASSPLAGGSTDTQYF. The DNA of the CDR3 is TGTGCCAGCAGCCCGCTAGCGGGGGGAAGCACAGATACGCAGTATTTT.

The rearrangement links TRBV30 to TRBJ2-5; D possibly corresponds to TRBD1 (6 bases). V gave up 4 bases and J gave up 1 base, with 10 bases separating them. The CDR3 runs 13 residues. Per the germline V gene, CDR1 is GTSNPN and CDR2 is SVGIG (reference sequence). The CDR3 spells CAWMVDSQETQYF. In DNA form, the CDR3 reads TGTGCCTGGATGGTGGACAGCCAAGAGACCCAGTACTTC. Drawing the rest from reference TRBV30 and TRBJ2-5, the complete variable domain is SQTIHQWPATLVQPVGSPLSLECTVEGTSNPNLYWYRQAAGRGLQLLFYSVGIGQISSEVPQNLSASRPQDRQFILSSKKLLLSDSGFYLCAWMVDSQETQYFGPGTRLLVL.

The rearrangement joins TRBV30 to TRBJ2-6; a weak D match, TRBD2 (6 bases). The CDR3 totals 16 residues. V was shortened by 3 bases and J by 0 bases, with 12 bases between the two germline ends. The germline gives CDR1 GTSNPN, CDR2 SVGIG (reference sequence). The CDR3: CAWSLGLNSGANVLTF. In nucleotides, the CDR3 is TGTGCCTGGAGCCTCGGACTAAACTCTGGGGCCAACGTCCTGACTTTC.

This clone was counted between two and nine times. The V call is TRBV19, the J call TRBJ2-1, with 13 bases identical to TRBD2. V shed 8 bases, J shed 2 bases, and the junction held 3 bases outside the gene matches. The germline gives CDR1 LNHDA, CDR2 SQIVND (reference sequence). This CDR3 region has 15 residues. The CDR3 coding sequence is TGTGCCAGTCGGACTAGCGGGGGCACCTACAATGAGCAGTTCTTC. It specifies CASRTSGGTYNEQFF.

The rearrangement uses TRBV7-3 and TRBJ2-7; 8 nucleotides match TRBD2. Losses at the gene ends were 5 bases for V and 2 bases for J; bases not matched to a gene: 8. Germline V gene sequence: CDR1 SGHTA, CDR2 FQGTGA. The CDR3 spans 15 residues. The CDR3 loop reads CASSPPQAGAYEQYV. CDR3 nucleotides: TGTGCCAGCAGCCCACCGCAAGCGGGGGCCTACGAGCAGTACGTC.

The V gene is TRBV19, the J gene TRBJ1-3, with D possibly TRBD1 on 6 matching bases. V was clipped by 4 bases and J by 0 bases, with 7 bases between them. CDR1 and CDR2 from the germline V gene are LNHDA and SQIVND (reference sequence). The CDR3 length is 14 residues. The CDR3 sequence is CASSSRGSGNTIYF. CDR3 in DNA: TGTGCCAGTAGTAGCAGGGGCTCTGGAAACACCATATATTTT.

This rearrangement joins TRBV21-1 to TRBJ2-7; no DNA check was done on the table's D call, TRBD1. TRBV21-1 is listed as a pseudogene. This CDR3 has 15 residues. As DNA, the CDR3 is TGTGCCAGCAGCAAAGAAGGGGTAGTATCAGGGGGTGGGTACGTC. It translates to CASSKEGVVSGGGYV.

Within the sample, this clone is medium-sized (0.01 to 0.1%). The V call is TRBV6-5, the J call TRBJ1-4; D is undetermined. The germline V gene encodes CDR1 MNHEY and CDR2 SVGAGI. The CDR3 has 14 amino acids. The V end was cut by 6 bases, the J end by 7 bases, with 15 bases between. The CDR3 coding sequence is TGTGCCAGCAGAGTGGGCCTGGAACGTGAAAAACTGTTTTTT. It encodes CASRVGLEREKLFF.

The gene calls are TRBV28 and TRBJ2-1, with 12 nucleotides matching TRBD2. The germline gives CDR1 MDHEN, CDR2 SYDVKM. Trimming cost V 3 bases and J 10 bases; bases outside gene matches: 7. CDR3 size: 15 residues. The CDR3 DNA reads TGTGCCAGCAGTTTCCTAGCGGGGGGGCCGCAGGAGCAGTTCTTC. Residues: CASSFLAGGPQEQFF.

V usage is TRBV2 and J usage is TRBJ2-5; 7 nucleotides match TRBD2. This CDR3 is built from 15 residues. CDR1 and CDR2 (germline): SNHLY, FYNNEI. V shed 5 bases, J shed 0 bases, and the junction held 6 bases outside the gene matches. CDR3 loop: CASSLSSGYQETQYF. CDR3 in DNA: TGTGCCAGCAGTTTATCTAGCGGTTACCAAGAGACCCAGTACTTC.

The J gene is TRBJ2-2, the V gene TRBV7-2; TRBD2 matches at 7 bases. The CDR3 contains 15 residues. The trim removed 2 bases at V and 4 bases at J, leaving 4 bases unmatched. In germline, CDR1 is SGHTA, CDR2 FQGNSA. Here the CDR3 reads CASSLLGGTTGELFF. Written as DNA, the CDR3 is TGTGCCAGCAGCTTACTCGGGGGGACCACCGGGGAGCTGTTTTTT.

The rearrangement uses TRBV5-4 and TRBJ1-4; 8 nucleotides match TRBD1. Germline CDR1 and CDR2: SGHNT and YYREEE (reference sequence). Trimming removed 3 bases from V and 5 bases from J; junction bases left unmatched: 12. CDR3 length equals 17 residues. CDR3 loop: CASSSGGTALRNEKLFF. The CDR3 nucleotides read TGTGCCAGCAGCTCAGGGGGCACGGCTTTAAGAAATGAAAAACTGTTTTTT.